This T cell receptor (beta chain) was found in a study of shared clonotypes between healthy human individuals. Using immunoSEQ multiplex PCR, the repertoire was profiled, and TCRdb retains in-frame clones only, with some absent. The table lists some 1 million clones, around 76% of them singletons. CDR1 SGHTA and CDR2 FQGNSA come from the germline V gene. This CDR3 comprises 13 residues. V shed 3 bases and J shed 5 bases, with 10 bases lying between them. The source is a man between 18 and 29 years old in good health. V usage is TRBV7-2 and J usage is TRBJ2-5; no definite D call. The specimen sequenced was memory CD4+ T cells sorted from blood. Subset: CD45RA-negative fraction. The CDR3 nucleotides are TGTGCCAGCAGCTTTCAAGGGTTGGAGACCCAGTACTTC. It encodes CASSFQGLETQYF.